This T cell receptor (beta chain) is from a study of post-analysis software for immune sequencing data. Germline V gene lookup returns CDR1 LNHNV and CDR2 YYDKDF (reference sequence). The CDR3 runs 16 residues. Researchers reported that TCR beta cDNA libraries carried unique molecular identifiers. Each CDR3 protein gets one entry after TCRdb re-called the PCR reads with MiXCR. The top ten clones hold approximately 4.3% of a sample with some 890,000 distinct CDR3 sequences, 53% of them seen once. As for this clonotype: The antigen is undetermined.

General study results and limits: Significantly lower normalized Chao1 diversity was seen in multiple sclerosis patients than in controls. Higher frequency in patients than in controls was seen for a handful of TRBV segments, with TRBV5-6, TRBV5-1 and TRBV20-1 among them.

The chain carries TRBV15 and TRBJ2-1, with D tentatively TRBD1 (5 bases). The J call may be wrong; the DNA end is better matched by TRBJ2-7. The sequenced material came from blood. This TCR was sampled from a girl between 5 and 17 years old with multiple sclerosis. The CDR3 loop is CATSSRQPSSYNEQYF. CDR3 sequence (DNA): TGTGCCACCAGCAGTCGACAGCCGAGCTCCTACAATGAGCAGTACTTC.